This T cell receptor (beta chain) was obtained from a study of vaccination effects on CD4 cells after COVID-19. Regarding the study as a whole: By a late point after vaccination, infection- and vaccine-induced clones had shrunk markedly through clonal contraction.

Antigen-specific CD4+ T cell clonotypes were called by their expansion after viral peptide-pool culture in ViraFEST. Having been cultured for under twelve days, the cells underwent CD4+ T cell isolation. Recipients of the vaccine had no prior SARS-CoV-2 infection and negative nucleocapsid antibodies. About this clone: Its antigen is unknown.

V shed 2 bases and J shed 0 bases, with 8 bases lying between them. The CDR3 extends over 15 amino acids. CDR1 is MNHEY and CDR2 is SVGAGI in the germline V gene. Sequenced by immunoSEQ multiplex PCR; TCRdb stores in-frame clones only, minus some. The sample lists about 37,000 clones; roughly 66% were seen once. The chain uses TRBV6-5 and TRBJ1-3; no clear D gene. The source is a human donor who received a COVID-19 vaccine. The input for sequencing was CD4+ T cells from PBMCs cultured with HCoV-OC43 spike peptides, taken before COVID-19 vaccination. Specified subset: HCoV-OC43 spike overlapping peptide pool stimulation. The CDR3 loop reads CASSYGRLSGNTIYF. The CDR3 DNA reads TGTGCCAGCAGTTACGGCAGACTCTCTGGAAACACCATATATTTT.